This T cell receptor beta chain appears in the sequencing data of a study of T cells after yellow fever vaccination. The overall study: By means of CD3, CD45RA, CCR7 and CD95, the EM, EMRA, CM and Tscm memory subsets were sorted.

This clonotype occurred many times. A single record per CDR3 protein comes from TCRdb applying MiXCR to the 5' RACE reads. The data show 11,000 to 15,000 distinct CDR3 sequences, with about 7.3% seen just once and 1.6% held by the top ten. This CDR3 region has 13 residues. Germline assignment: CDR1 SEHNR and CDR2 FQNEAQ (reference sequence). Trimming took 3 bases from V and 5 from J, leaving 8 bases between them. Study-wide findings and caveats: Few clonotypes appeared in both CD4 and CD8 compartments. Boosting was followed by the reappearance of most primary-vaccination clones (roughly 95% CD4, about 90% CD8).

This chain uses TRBV7-9 with TRBJ1-5, with D uncertain. The sequences come from PBMCs, either bulk or a sorted T-cell subset (CD4+, CD8+, memory, or dextramer-sorted; not recorded which), collected on the day of the yellow fever booster vaccination. This sequence was found in a man younger than 30 who received the YFV17D yellow fever vaccine. CDR3 in amino acids: CASSLSGDQPQHF. CDR3 DNA sequence: TGTGCCAGCAGCTTGAGCGGGGATCAGCCCCAGCATTTT.